This record covers a single TCR beta chain. This clonotype was recorded at least ten times. Its antigen is not yet known. No much larger clonotype is one base removed from it; base qualities were not supplied. This record belongs to a study of T cells after yellow fever vaccination (dated by TCRdb to between 2019 and 2020). In the study overall: The SMART-Seq v4 Ultra Low Input RNA kit was used to prepare libraries from fractions with low cell numbers. To track T-cell clones before and after primary and booster YFV17D yellow fever vaccination, bulk TCR alpha and beta repertoires were sequenced longitudinally. The cohort comprised two healthy male donors, one aged 18 to 30 and one aged 30 to 40 years. Bulk PBMC replicates and cell subsets were isolated from blood drawn at multiple timepoints before and after both primary and secondary immunization. What the authors observed across the whole study: Because the study included only a couple of donors, the extent to which the findings can be generalized is limited. FACS-sorted repertoires could contain abundant contaminating clonotypes from the bulk population, so computational filtering was required. Compared with the primary T-cell response, the secondary T-cell response was faster but weaker, reaching its peak on day 5 rather than on day 15. A small fraction of clonotypes showed up in both the CD4 and CD8 compartments, probably as a result of convergent recombination. After the booster, most of the clones that had expanded following primary vaccination were detected again (roughly 96% of CD4 and 80% to 90% of CD8), which suggests that memory was broadly maintained.

TCR cDNA was synthesized by 5'RACE template switching, through which a universal primer site and unique molecular identifiers were introduced. Priming for cDNA synthesis came from both the TCR alpha and TCR beta constant segments. Two PCR steps were used to amplify libraries, with sample barcodes and sequencing adapters being added in the second step. Libraries were sequenced on Illumina HiSeq 2500 (2x100 bp) or NovaSeq (2x150 bp). As for how the authors treated the data: MIGEC was used to demultiplex reads and collapse the reads into UMI consensus sequences, and MiXCR was used for V(D)J alignment. Vaccine-responding clonotypes were defined with edgeR using replicate PBMC samples, requiring FDR below 0.01 and a log2 fold change above 5 up to day 15. Bulk clonotypes were assigned CD4 or CD8 identity according to which sequenced CD4 or CD8 repertoire held them at higher abundance. In-frame beta chains were kept once TCRdb had trimmed the public reads at Q25 with fastp and called clones with MiXCR. Here each entry gathers all rows of one CDR3 protein and keeps the most common genes and DNA. The V and J calls shown here were made by TCRdb, not taken from the authors' results. For this sample there are roughly 74,000 distinct CDR3 sequences; about 6.6% appear just once. Roughly a third of the sample goes to the ten largest clones.

The meaning of the sample's treatment or condition label: live attenuated yellow fever vaccine strain. A standard Ficoll-Paque protocol was used to isolate PBMCs from peripheral blood. Dynabeads CD4 and CD8 positive selection kits were used to isolate the CD4 and CD8 T-cell fractions. TriZol was used to extract RNA from bulk PBMCs, from CD4 and CD8 fractions, and from dextramer-positive and dextramer-negative fractions. Relative to germline, V is 5 bases shorter and J is 0 bases shorter, with 8 bases between their ends. CDR3 length: 14 amino acids, cysteine to phenylalanine. Of all the DNA, just the CDR3 is kept, 42 bases in frame from base 1. The germline V gene supplies CDR1 SGHVS and CDR2 FNYEAQ.

The sequence was obtained from a man aged 18 to 35 who received the YFV17D yellow fever vaccine. Sample: CD8+ T cells sorted from PBMCs, taken about 5 days after the first yellow fever vaccination. The chain employs TRBV7-6 and TRBJ2-1; no D gene is confidently identified. In nucleotide form, the sequence is TGTGCCAGCAGCCTCGAGAGCTCCTACAATGAGCAGTTCTTC. This encodes CASSLESSYNEQFF.